The clone carrying this TCR beta chain was seen just once. The ends lost 5 bases at V and 2 bases at J; junction bases unmatched: 7. The CDR3 runs 15 residues. The V gene's germline CDR1 is SEHNR and CDR2 FQNEAQ (reference sequence). This sample is part of a study of CD8 T cells in Susac syndrome. From blood CD8+ and CD4+ T cells, TCR beta sequences were generated. cDNA came from around 0.5 to 1 ug RNA primed by random hexamers. TCRdb re-called the immunoSEQ multiplex PCR reads through MiXCR, storing one row per CDR3 protein. The profile shows 77,000 or so distinct CDR3 sequences, about 95% of them singletons.

The chain has TRBV7-9 and TRBJ2-3; the match to TRBD2 covers 7 bases. This sequence originates from a human donor with multiple sclerosis. Sequenced sample: CD8+ T cells from PBMCs. The CDR3, as DNA: TGTGCCAGCAGCGATCGGGACTATCACACAGATACGCAGTATTTT. It yields the protein CASSDRDYHTDTQYF.